Shown below are 31 T cell receptor beta chains from a single sample sequenced in a study of CD8+ T cells in alopecia areata. Following RNA extraction, reverse transcription yielded cDNA that acted as the sequencing template. Sequencing used immunoSEQ multiplex PCR; TCRdb keeps in-frame clones, though not all of them. This table holds about 250,000 clones, 60% found once. As for treatment: oral pan-JAK inhibitor, 5-10 mg twice daily. This sample comprised CD4+ T cells sorted from blood, obtained at roughly week 53, from a patient treated with tofacitinib. Receptors originate from a human donor with alopecia areata.

The genes are TRBV19 and TRBJ1-5, with D tentatively TRBD1 (5 bases). CDR3 length: 15 residues. Germline CDR1 and CDR2: LNHDA and SQIVND (reference sequence). With 7 bases removed from V and 0 bases from J, the gap between germline ends came to 13 bases. The CDR3, as DNA: TGTGCCAGTACCTCCGGACACTATAGCAATCAGCCCCAGCATTTT. This codes for CASTSGHYSNQPQHF. Together with reference TRBV19 and TRBJ1-5, the CDR3 gives the full variable domain: DGGITQSPKYLFRKEGQNVTLSCEQNLNHDAMYWYRQDPGQGLRLIYYSQIVNDFQKGDIAEGYSVSREKKESFPLTVTSAQKNPTAFYLCASTSGHYSNQPQHFGDGTRLSIL.

The V gene is TRBV5-1, the J gene TRBJ2-5; unclear D gene. Germline lookup yields CDR1 SGHRS and CDR2 YFSETQ. This CDR3 region has 14 residues. V was clipped by 0 bases and J by 1 base, with 7 bases between them. DNA for the CDR3: TGCGCCAGCAGCTTGGGGCATTCCCAAGAGACCCAGTACTTC. The encoded protein is CASSLGHSQETQYF.

The chain employs TRBV29-1 and TRBJ1-1; 8 bases fit TRBD1. V was clipped by 7 bases and J by 5 bases; unmatched bases: 6. The CDR3 runs to 12 residues. CDR1 and CDR2 from the germline V gene are SQVTM and ANQGSEA. The CDR3 DNA reads as TGCAGCGGTTTTACAGGGGGAACTGAAGCTTTCTTT. This encodes CSGFTGGTEAFF.

The rearrangement uses TRBV23-1 and TRBJ2-1; 9 nucleotides agree with TRBD1. Being an ORF, TRBV23-1 has a function that is uncertain. With 9 bases clipped from V and 4 bases from J, the junction kept 10 bases outside the gene matches. CDR3 length: 15 residues. The CDR3 DNA sequence: TGCGCCAGAACCATCCCGGGACAGGGTTACAATGAGCAGTTCTTC. Its translation: CARTIPGQGYNEQFF.

This clone was seen a handful of times. The chain joins TRBV30 to TRBJ1-2, with D uncertain. The CDR3 extends over 12 amino acids. Germline V gene lookup returns CDR1 GTSNPN and CDR2 SVGIG (reference sequence). V was pared by 5 bases and J by 5 bases, with 12 bases between. The CDR3 loop reads CAWASLEYGYTF. The CDR3 DNA is TGTGCCTGGGCCTCCTTGGAATATGGCTACACCTTC. Complete variable domain (other parts from reference TRBV30 and TRBJ1-2): SQTIHQWPATLVQPVGSPLSLECTVEGTSNPNLYWYRQAAGRGLQLLFYSVGIGQISSEVPQNLSASRPQDRQFILSSKKLLLSDSGFYLCAWASLEYGYTFGSGTRLTVV.

The genes are TRBV30 and TRBJ2-2, with D unresolved. With 3 bases removed from V and 2 bases from J, the gap between germline ends came to 7 bases. The length of the CDR3 is 13 residues. Germline CDR1 is GTSNPN and CDR2 is SVGIG (reference sequence). The CDR3 nucleotides are TGTGCCTGGAGAAAATATAACACCGGGGAGCTGTTTTTT. This encodes CAWRKYNTGELFF.

This chain links TRBV5-1 with TRBJ2-7; D not certain. V gave up 2 bases and J gave up 5 bases, with 14 bases separating them. CDR3 length: 14 amino acids. Germline CDR1 and CDR2: SGHRS and YFSETQ. This CDR3 reads CASSLKSFRDEQYF. In nucleotides, the CDR3 is TGCGCCAGCAGCTTAAAGTCATTTAGGGACGAGCAGTACTTC. The whole variable domain, remainder taken from reference TRBV5-1 and TRBJ2-7, is KAGVTQTPRYLIKTRGQQVTLSCSPISGHRSVSWYQQTPGQGLQFLFEYFSETQRNKGNFPGRFSGRQFSNSRSEMNVSTLELGDSALYLCASSLKSFRDEQYFGPGTRLTVT.

CDR3 sequence: CSVKRQGMAYGYTF. The CDR3 nucleotides read TGCAGCGTTAAACGGCAGGGGATGGCGTATGGCTACACCTTC. The chain recombines TRBV29-1 with TRBJ1-2, with D tentatively TRBD1 (6 bases). This CDR3 has 14 amino acids. Germline V lookup: CDR1 SQVTM, CDR2 ANQGSEA. V lost 5 bases and J 5 bases, leaving 18 bases between the germline ends.

The chain links TRBV7-3 to TRBJ2-1, with no clear D. V was clipped by 6 bases and J by 7 bases, with 13 bases between them. This CDR3 has 13 amino acids. Germline-derived CDR1 and CDR2 are SGHTA and FQGTGA. CDR3 protein: CASRDLTENEQFF. The CDR3 coding sequence is TGTGCCAGCAGAGACCTCACAGAGAATGAGCAGTTCTTC.

The chain has TRBV29-1 and TRBJ1-2, with D possibly TRBD1 on 6 matching bases. This CDR3 has 13 residues. V was clipped by 7 bases and J by 1 base, with 13 bases between them. Germline V gives CDR1 SQVTM, CDR2 ANQGSEA. The CDR3 sequence: CSGRQDNNYGYTF. The CDR3 DNA is TGCAGCGGCCGACAGGACAATAACTATGGCTACACCTTC.

The V gene is TRBV5-1, the J gene TRBJ1-5; D call uncertain. This CDR3 is 15 amino acids long. Trimming took off 0 bases at V and 1 base at J, with 8 bases between the two ends. Germline lookup yields CDR1 SGHRS and CDR2 YFSETQ. This CDR3 is CASSLEPGSNQPQHF. CDR3 nucleotides: TGCGCCAGCAGCTTGGAACCCGGCAGCAATCAGCCCCAGCATTTT.

Comment on this clone: Distinct nucleotide sequences in the sample also encode this CDR3. This chain joins TRBV29-1 and TRBJ2-7; D could derive from TRBD1 or TRBD2 (5 bases each). Germline V CDR1 and CDR2: SQVTM, ANQGSEA. The V end lost 1 base, the J end lost 3 bases, and 7 bases lay between the germline ends. This CDR3 region has 12 residues. CDR3 residues: CSVEVGGYEQYF. In DNA form, the CDR3 reads TGCAGCGTTGAAGTTGGGGGCTACGAGCAGTACTTC.

The V and J genes are TRBV5-6 and TRBJ2-7; 9 nucleotides align to TRBD1. After removal of 4 bases from V and 0 bases from J, the junction contained 14 bases not matched to a gene. The length of the CDR3 is 18 residues. Germline V gene lookup returns CDR1 SGHDT and CDR2 YYEEEE. The DNA for the CDR3 is TGTGCCAGCAGCCCTTACGTTCTCGGGACAGGGAACTCCTACGAGCAGTACTTC. Its translation: CASSPYVLGTGNSYEQYF. The full variable domain, with the rest looked up from reference TRBV5-6 and TRBJ2-7, is DAGVTQSPTHLIKTRGQQVTLRCSPKSGHDTVSWYQQALGQGPQFIFQYYEEEERQRGNFPDRFSGHQFPNYSSELNVNALLLGDSALYLCASSPYVLGTGNSYEQYFGPGTRLTVT.

The chain links TRBV30 to TRBJ1-2; D gene uncertain. This CDR3 comprises 11 residues. Germline CDR1 reads GTSNPN; CDR2 reads SVGIG (reference sequence). V lost 2 bases, J lost 2 bases, and 3 bases lay in between. The CDR3 nucleotides read TGTGCCTGGAGTTCGAACTATGGCTACACCTTC. This encodes CAWSSNYGYTF.

This clone was seen only a few times. The rearrangement links TRBV11-2 to TRBJ2-3, with 10 bases lining up with TRBD2. There are 12 residues in the CDR3. CDR1 and CDR2 from the germline V gene are SGHAT and FQNNGV. V gave up 10 bases and J gave up 4 bases; unmatched junction bases: 2. The CDR3 region has the DNA TGTGCCACTAGCGGGGGCTCAGATACGCAGTATTTT. Translated: CATSGGSDTQYF. The full variable domain, completed using reference TRBV11-2 and TRBJ2-3, is EAGVAQSPRYKIIEKRQSVAFWCNPISGHATLYWYQQILGQGPKLLIQFQNNGVVDDSQLPKDRFSAERLKGVDSTLKIQPAKLEDSAVYLCATSGGSDTQYFGPGTRLTVL.

As to this clone: Other DNA sequences from this sample encode an identical CDR3 as well. The V gene is TRBV25-1, the J gene TRBJ1-6; D ambiguous. The CDR3 extends over 13 amino acids. Per germline, CDR1 MGHDK and CDR2 SYGVNS. V was pared by 6 bases and J by 8 bases, with 11 bases between. CDR3 DNA sequence: TGTGCCAGCAGCCCAGGACCTGATTCACCCCTCCACTTT. It yields the protein CASSPGPDSPLHF.

CDR3 residues: CAWRDYRAGSYEQYF. CDR3 in DNA: TGTGCCTGGAGGGACTATCGGGCAGGGAGCTACGAGCAGTACTTC. This sequence joins TRBV30 and TRBJ2-7; TRBD2 is a possible D gene (6 bases). Trimming removed 3 bases at V and 3 bases at J, with 18 bases between. Germline assignment: CDR1 GTSNPN and CDR2 SVGIG (reference sequence). This CDR3 region has 15 residues.

The genes are TRBV6-4 and TRBJ2-3; D gene uncertain. Germline V gene lookup returns CDR1 MRHNA and CDR2 SNTAGT. The CDR3 loop spans 14 amino acids. Trimming left V 5 bases short and J 1 base short, with 10 bases between. CDR3 nucleotides: TGTGCCAGCAGTCACGAGGAAGGCACAGATACGCAGTATTTT. This translates into CASSHEEGTDTQYF.

This clone has just one count. The chain joins TRBV7-9 to TRBJ2-7, with D unresolved. V was clipped by 5 bases and J by 2 bases, with 13 bases between them. Germline V gene data show CDR1 as SEHNR and CDR2 as FQNEAQ (reference sequence). The CDR3 loop spans 14 amino acids. CDR3: CASSPIGPPYEQYF. Written as DNA, the CDR3 is TGTGCCAGCAGCCCCATCGGCCCTCCCTACGAGCAGTACTTC. The complete variable domain, with remaining parts taken from reference TRBV7-9 and TRBJ2-7, reads DTGVSQNPRHKITKRGQNVTFRCDPISEHNRLYWYRQTLGQGPEFLTYFQNEAQLEKSRLLSDRFSAERPKGSFSTLEIQRTEQGDSAMYLCASSPIGPPYEQYFGPGTRLTVT.

The rearrangement links TRBV27 to TRBJ1-6; 7 bases are a match to TRBD1. The germline V gene has CDR1 MNHEY and CDR2 SMNVEV (reference sequence). The CDR3 sequence is 14 residues long. V trimming: 5 bases; J trimming: 10 bases; junction bases outside the gene matches: 8. The CDR3 coding sequence is TGTGCCAGCAGTATAAACAGGGGTTTATCACCCCTCCACTTT. Amino acid sequence: CASSINRGLSPLHF.

This chain connects TRBV4-1 to TRBJ1-1, with a weak D call TRBD1 (6 bases). The CDR3 covers 14 residues. From germline, CDR1 is MGHRA and CDR2 YSYEKL. The V end was cut by 0 bases, the J end by 6 bases, with 11 bases between. Here the CDR3 reads CASSQEQGRAEAFF. The CDR3 coding sequence is TGCGCCAGCAGCCAAGAACAGGGAAGGGCTGAAGCTTTCTTT.

This clone showed up just a few times. The chain couples TRBV4-3 to TRBJ1-1, with 9 bases that match TRBD1. The CDR3 has 13 residues. V lost 1 base and J lost 9; bases outside the gene matches: 3. Germline V gene data show CDR1 as LGHNA and CDR2 as YSLEER. The CDR3: CASSQAGTGKAFF. The CDR3 region has the DNA TGCGCCAGCAGCCAAGCGGGGACAGGGAAAGCTTTCTTT.

CDR3 sequence reads: CASSLGPGADTQYF. Here the CDR3 DNA reads TGCGCCAGCAGCTTGGGGCCAGGGGCAGATACGCAGTATTTT. The chain carries TRBV5-1 and TRBJ2-3, with D perhaps matching TRBD1 (6 bases). V was clipped by 0 bases and J by 4 bases, with 9 bases between them. CDR1 is SGHRS and CDR2 is YFSETQ in the germline V gene. The CDR3 extends over 14 amino acids.

This clone was detected only once. V usage is TRBV5-4 and J usage is TRBJ2-2; 7 bases are a match to TRBD2. The V gene's germline CDR1 is SGHNT and CDR2 YYREEE (reference sequence). Trimming took 2 bases from V and 3 from J; bases not matched to a gene: 7. The CDR3 has 16 residues. The chain's CDR3 is CASSFVLGGYTGELFF. CDR3 coding DNA: TGTGCCAGCAGCTTCGTACTGGGGGGGTACACCGGGGAGCTGTTTTTT. Using reference TRBV5-4 and TRBJ2-2 for the parts outside the CDR3, the full variable domain is ETGVTQSPTHLIKTRGQQVTLRCSSQSGHNTVSWYQQALGQGPQFIFQYYREEENGRGNFPPRFSGLQFPNYSSELNVNALELDDSALYLCASSFVLGGYTGELFFGEGSRLTVL.

Only one count was recorded for this clone. This chain links TRBV9 with TRBJ2-3; TRBD2 agrees at 8 bases. Germline assignment: CDR1 SGDLS and CDR2 YYNGEE. V was pared by 4 bases and J by 4 bases, with 8 bases of the junction left unmatched. This CDR3 region has 15 residues. The DNA for the CDR3 is TGTGCCAGCAGCTCCGGGACTAGTGGCGCAGATACGCAGTATTTT. Translated: CASSSGTSGADTQYF.

This rearrangement joins TRBV4-1 to TRBJ1-6, with TRBD1 matching over 8 bases. Trimming took 0 bases from V and 0 from J; bases not matched to a gene: 4. This CDR3 is built from 18 residues. Germline V gene lookup returns CDR1 MGHRA and CDR2 YSYEKL. The CDR3 loop reads CASSQEEDRDSYNSPLHF. For the CDR3, the DNA is TGCGCCAGCAGCCAAGAAGAGGACAGGGACTCCTATAATTCACCCCTCCACTTT.

This clone was detected a few times. This sequence joins TRBV6-1 and TRBJ2-7; a possible D gene is TRBD1 (6 bases). The V end was cut by 4 bases, the J end by 3 bases, with 19 bases between. CDR3 length equals 16 residues. Germline V gene lookup returns CDR1 MNHNS and CDR2 SASEGT. CDR3: CASSAGTTWVLYEQYF. CDR3 coding DNA: TGTGCCAGCAGTGCCGGGACAACATGGGTGCTCTACGAGCAGTACTTC.

This clone appeared once. V usage is TRBV25-1 and J usage is TRBJ2-5; a weak D match, TRBD1 (7 bases). Per the germline V gene, CDR1 is MGHDK and CDR2 is SYGVNS. V lost 11 bases and J 7 bases, leaving 23 bases between the germline ends. CDR3 size: 14 residues. This CDR3 reads CASRGASREGTQYF. The DNA of the CDR3 is TGTGCCTCCAGGGGGGCTAGTCGTGAAGGGACCCAGTACTTC.

J is TRBJ2-5 and V is TRBV29-1; the D is unclear. V was clipped by 5 bases and J by 2 bases, with 15 bases between them. The CDR3 consists of 14 residues. The germline V gene encodes CDR1 SQVTM and CDR2 ANQGSEA. The CDR3 protein is CSVTAPGPQETQYF. As DNA, the CDR3 is TGCAGCGTTACAGCTCCAGGCCCTCAAGAGACCCAGTACTTC. Full variable domain (outside the CDR3, taken from reference TRBV29-1 and TRBJ2-5): SAVISQKPSRDICQRGTSLTIQCQVDSQVTMMFWYRQQPGQSLTLIATANQGSEATYESGFVIDKFPISRPNLTFSTLTVSNMSPEDSSIYLCSVTAPGPQETQYFGPGTRLLVL.

The chain has TRBV5-1 and TRBJ2-7; D is possibly TRBD1 or TRBD2 (5 bases each). Trimming cost V 4 bases and J 13 bases, with 21 bases left between them. The CDR3 sequence is 13 residues long. Germline V CDR1 and CDR2: SGHRS, YFSETQ. The CDR3 DNA reads as TGCGCCAGCAGCCTAACCCCGGGGCCCGCGCTCTACTTC. This codes for CASSLTPGPALYF.

About this clone: Other DNA variants within this sample encode the same CDR3. The V call is TRBV25-1, the J call TRBJ1-5; D remains ambiguous. Looked up from germline, CDR1 is MGHDK and CDR2 is SYGVNS. This CDR3 contains 14 residues. Trimming took off 2 bases at V and 2 bases at J, with 7 bases between the two ends. The CDR3 bases are TGTGCCAGCAGTGAACCGGGAGGCAATCAGCCCCAGCATTTT. Protein sequence: CASSEPGGNQPQHF.